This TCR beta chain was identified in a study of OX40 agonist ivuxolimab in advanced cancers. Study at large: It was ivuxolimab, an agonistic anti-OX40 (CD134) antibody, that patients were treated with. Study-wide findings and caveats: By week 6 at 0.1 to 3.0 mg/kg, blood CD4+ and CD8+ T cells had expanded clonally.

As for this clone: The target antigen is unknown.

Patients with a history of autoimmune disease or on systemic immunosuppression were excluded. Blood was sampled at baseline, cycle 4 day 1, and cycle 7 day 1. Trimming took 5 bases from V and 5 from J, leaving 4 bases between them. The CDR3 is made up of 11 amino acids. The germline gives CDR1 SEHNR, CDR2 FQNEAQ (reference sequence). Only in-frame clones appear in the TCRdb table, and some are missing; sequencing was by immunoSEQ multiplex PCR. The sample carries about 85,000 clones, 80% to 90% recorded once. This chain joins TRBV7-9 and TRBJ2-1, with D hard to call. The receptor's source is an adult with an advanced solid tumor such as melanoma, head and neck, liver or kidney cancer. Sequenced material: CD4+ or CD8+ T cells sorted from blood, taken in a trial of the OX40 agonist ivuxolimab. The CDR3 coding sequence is TGTGCCAGCAGCCCCCACAATGAGCAGTTCTTC. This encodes CASSPHNEQFF.